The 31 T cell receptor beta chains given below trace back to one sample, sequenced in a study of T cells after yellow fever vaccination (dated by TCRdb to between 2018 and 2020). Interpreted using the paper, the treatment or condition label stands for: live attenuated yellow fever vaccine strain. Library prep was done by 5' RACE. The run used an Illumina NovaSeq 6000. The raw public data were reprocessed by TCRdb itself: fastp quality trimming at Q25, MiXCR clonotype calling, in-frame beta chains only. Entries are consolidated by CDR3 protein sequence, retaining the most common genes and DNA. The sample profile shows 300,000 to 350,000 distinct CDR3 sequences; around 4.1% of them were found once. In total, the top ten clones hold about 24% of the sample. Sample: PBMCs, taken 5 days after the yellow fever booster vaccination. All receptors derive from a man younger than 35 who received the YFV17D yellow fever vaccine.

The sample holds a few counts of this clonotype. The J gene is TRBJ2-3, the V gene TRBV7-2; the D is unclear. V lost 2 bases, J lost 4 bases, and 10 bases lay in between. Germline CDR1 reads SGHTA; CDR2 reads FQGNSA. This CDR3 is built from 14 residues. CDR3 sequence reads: CASSLYNRPDTQYF. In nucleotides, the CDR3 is TGTGCCAGCAGCTTATACAACAGACCAGATACGCAGTATTTT.

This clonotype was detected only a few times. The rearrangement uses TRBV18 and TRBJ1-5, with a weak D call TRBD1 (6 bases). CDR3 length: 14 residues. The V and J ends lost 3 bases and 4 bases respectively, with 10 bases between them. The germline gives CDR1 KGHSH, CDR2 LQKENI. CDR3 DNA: TGTGCCAGCTCACCTTACACAGGGAATCAGCCCCAGCATTTT. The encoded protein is CASSPYTGNQPQHF. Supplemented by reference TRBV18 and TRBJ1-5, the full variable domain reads NAGVMQNPRHLVRRRGQEARLRCSPMKGHSHVYWYRQLPEEGLKFMVYLQKENIIDESGMPKERFSAEFPKEGPSILRIQQVVRGDSAAYFCASSPYTGNQPQHFGDGTRLSIL.

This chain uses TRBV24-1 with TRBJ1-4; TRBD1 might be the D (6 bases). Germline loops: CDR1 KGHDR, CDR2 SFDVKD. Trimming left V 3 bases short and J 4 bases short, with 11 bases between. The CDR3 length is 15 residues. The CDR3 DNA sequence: TGTGCCACCAGTGATGCCCAGGGGAATAATGAAAAACTGTTTTTT. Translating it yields CATSDAQGNNEKLFF.

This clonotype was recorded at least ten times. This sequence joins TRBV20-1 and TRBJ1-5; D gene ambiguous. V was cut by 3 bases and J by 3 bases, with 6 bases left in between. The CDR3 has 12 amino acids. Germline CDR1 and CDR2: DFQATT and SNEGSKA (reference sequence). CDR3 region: CSASFPNQPQHF. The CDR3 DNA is TGCAGTGCTAGCTTCCCCAATCAGCCCCAGCATTTT.

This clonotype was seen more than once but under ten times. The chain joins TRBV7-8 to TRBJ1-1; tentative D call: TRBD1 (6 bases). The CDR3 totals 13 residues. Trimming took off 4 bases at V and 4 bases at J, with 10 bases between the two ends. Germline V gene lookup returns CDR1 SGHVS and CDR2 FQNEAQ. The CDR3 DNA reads TGTGCCAGCAGCTCCAACAGGGCCACTGAAGCTTTCTTT. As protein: CASSSNRATEAFF.

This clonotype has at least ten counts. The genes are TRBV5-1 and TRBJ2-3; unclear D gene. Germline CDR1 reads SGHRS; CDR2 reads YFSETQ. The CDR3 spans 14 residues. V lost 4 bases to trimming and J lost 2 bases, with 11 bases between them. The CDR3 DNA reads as TGCGCCAGCAGCCGGTGGGAAACCACAGATACGCAGTATTTT. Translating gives CASSRWETTDTQYF.

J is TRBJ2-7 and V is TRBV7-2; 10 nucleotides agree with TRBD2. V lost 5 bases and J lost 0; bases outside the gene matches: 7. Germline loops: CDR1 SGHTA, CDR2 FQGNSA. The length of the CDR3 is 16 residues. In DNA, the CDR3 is TGTGCCAGCAGCCTGTATCTAGCGGGGGCCTCCTACGAGCAGTACTTC. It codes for CASSLYLAGASYEQYF.

The CDR3 DNA reads TGTGCCAGCACAGACATGAACACTGAAGCTTTCTTT. It specifies CASTDMNTEAFF. The rearrangement links TRBV3-1 to TRBJ1-1; D call uncertain. Trimming left V 7 bases short and J 0 bases short, with 6 bases between. Germline values: CDR1 LGHDT, CDR2 YNNKEL (reference sequence). This CDR3 comprises 12 residues.

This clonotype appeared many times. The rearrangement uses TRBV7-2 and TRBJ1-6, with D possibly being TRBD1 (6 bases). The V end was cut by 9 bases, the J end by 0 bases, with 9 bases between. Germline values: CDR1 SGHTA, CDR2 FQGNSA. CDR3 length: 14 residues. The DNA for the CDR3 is TGTGCCAGTGGACAGAGCTCCTATAATTCACCCCTCCACTTT. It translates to CASGQSSYNSPLHF.

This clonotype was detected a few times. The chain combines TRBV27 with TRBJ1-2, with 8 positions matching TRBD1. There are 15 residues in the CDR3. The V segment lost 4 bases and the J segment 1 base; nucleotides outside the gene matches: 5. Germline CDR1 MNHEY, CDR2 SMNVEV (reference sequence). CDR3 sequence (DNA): TGTGCCAGCAGTTCCCCTACAGGGGGTAACTATGGCTACACCTTC. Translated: CASSSPTGGNYGYTF.

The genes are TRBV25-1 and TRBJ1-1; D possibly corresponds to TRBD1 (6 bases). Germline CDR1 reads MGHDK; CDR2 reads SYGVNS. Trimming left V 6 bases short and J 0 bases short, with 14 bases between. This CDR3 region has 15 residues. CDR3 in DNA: TGTGCCAGCAGCCAGGGGATTACTATGAACACTGAAGCTTTCTTT. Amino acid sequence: CASSQGITMNTEAFF. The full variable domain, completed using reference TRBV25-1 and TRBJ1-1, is EADIYQTPRYLVIGTGKKITLECSQTMGHDKMYWYQQDPGMELHLIHYSYGVNSTEKGDLSSESTVSRIRTEHFPLTLESARPSHTSQYLCASSQGITMNTEAFFGQGTRLTVV.

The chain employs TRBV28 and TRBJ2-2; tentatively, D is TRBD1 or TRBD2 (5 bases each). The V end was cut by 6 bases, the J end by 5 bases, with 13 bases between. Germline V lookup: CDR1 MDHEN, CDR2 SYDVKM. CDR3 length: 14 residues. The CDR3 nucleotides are TGTGCCAGCAGGTGGGGGAAGAGGACCGGGGAGCTGTTTTTT. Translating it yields CASRWGKRTGELFF.

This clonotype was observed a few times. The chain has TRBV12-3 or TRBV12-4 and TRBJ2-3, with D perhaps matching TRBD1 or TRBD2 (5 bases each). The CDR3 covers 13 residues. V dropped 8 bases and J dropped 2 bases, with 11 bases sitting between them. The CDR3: CASRGDHTDTQYF. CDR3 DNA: TGTGCCAGCCGAGGGGACCACACAGATACGCAGTATTTT.

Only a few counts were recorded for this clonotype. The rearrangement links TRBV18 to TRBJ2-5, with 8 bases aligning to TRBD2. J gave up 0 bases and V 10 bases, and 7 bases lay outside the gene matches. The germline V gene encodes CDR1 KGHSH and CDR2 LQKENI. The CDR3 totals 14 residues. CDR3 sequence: CATQERGNQETQYF. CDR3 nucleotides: TGTGCCACTCAAGAGCGGGGGAACCAAGAGACCCAGTACTTC.

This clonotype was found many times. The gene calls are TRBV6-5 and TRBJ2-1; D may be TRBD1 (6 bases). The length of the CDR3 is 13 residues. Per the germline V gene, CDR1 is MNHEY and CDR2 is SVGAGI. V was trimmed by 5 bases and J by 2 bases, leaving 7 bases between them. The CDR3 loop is CASSGTPYNEQFF. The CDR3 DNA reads TGTGCCAGCAGTGGGACACCCTACAATGAGCAGTTCTTC.

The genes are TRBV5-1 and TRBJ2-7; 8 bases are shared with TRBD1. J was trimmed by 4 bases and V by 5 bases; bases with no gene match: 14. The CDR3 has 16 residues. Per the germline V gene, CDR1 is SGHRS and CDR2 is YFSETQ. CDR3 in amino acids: CASRLTHDRGPYEQYF. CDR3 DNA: TGCGCCAGCAGGCTAACTCACGACAGGGGACCTTACGAGCAGTACTTC.

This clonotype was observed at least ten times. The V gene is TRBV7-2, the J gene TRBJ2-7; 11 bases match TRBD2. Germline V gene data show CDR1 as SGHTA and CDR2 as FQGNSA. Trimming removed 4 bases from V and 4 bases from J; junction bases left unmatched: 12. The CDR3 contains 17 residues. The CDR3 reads CASSSSGGPQRPYEQYF. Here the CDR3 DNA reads TGTGCCAGCAGCTCTAGCGGGGGGCCTCAACGCCCTTACGAGCAGTACTTC.

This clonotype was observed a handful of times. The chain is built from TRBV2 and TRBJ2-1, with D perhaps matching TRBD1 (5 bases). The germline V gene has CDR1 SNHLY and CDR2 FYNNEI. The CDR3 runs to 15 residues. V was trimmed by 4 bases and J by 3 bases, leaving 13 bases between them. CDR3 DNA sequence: TGTGCCAGCAGTGGTTGGGGCACCAACTACAATGAGCAGTTCTTC. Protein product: CASSGWGTNYNEQFF.

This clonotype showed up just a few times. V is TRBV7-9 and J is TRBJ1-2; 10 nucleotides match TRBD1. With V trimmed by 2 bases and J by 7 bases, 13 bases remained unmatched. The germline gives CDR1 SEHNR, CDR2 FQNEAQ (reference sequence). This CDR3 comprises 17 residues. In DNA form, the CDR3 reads TGTGCCAGCAGCTTAACAAGACGGGACAGGGGCGGCTCTGGCTACACCTTC. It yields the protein CASSLTRRDRGGSGYTF.

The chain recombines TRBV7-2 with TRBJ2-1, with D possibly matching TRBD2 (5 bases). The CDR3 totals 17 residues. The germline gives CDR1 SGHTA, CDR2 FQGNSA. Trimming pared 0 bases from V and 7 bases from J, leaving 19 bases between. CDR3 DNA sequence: TGTGCCAGCAGCTTAGCGGGAGTACTGGGCTTCGGGAATGAGCAGTTCTTC. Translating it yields CASSLAGVLGFGNEQFF.

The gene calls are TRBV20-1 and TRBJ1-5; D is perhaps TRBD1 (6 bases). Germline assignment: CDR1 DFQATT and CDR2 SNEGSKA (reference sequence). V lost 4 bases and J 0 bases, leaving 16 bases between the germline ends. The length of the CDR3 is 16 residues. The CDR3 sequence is CSAKTQGLYSNQPQHF. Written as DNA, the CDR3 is TGCAGTGCTAAGACTCAGGGGTTGTATAGCAATCAGCCCCAGCATTTT.

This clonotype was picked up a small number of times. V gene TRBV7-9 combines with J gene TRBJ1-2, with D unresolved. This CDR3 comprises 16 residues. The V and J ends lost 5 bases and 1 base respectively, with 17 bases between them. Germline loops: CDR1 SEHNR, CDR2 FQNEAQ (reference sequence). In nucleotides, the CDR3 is TGTGCCAGCAGCCCTCTGCTCGGGTCTGGTAACTATGGCTACACCTTC. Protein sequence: CASSPLLGSGNYGYTF.

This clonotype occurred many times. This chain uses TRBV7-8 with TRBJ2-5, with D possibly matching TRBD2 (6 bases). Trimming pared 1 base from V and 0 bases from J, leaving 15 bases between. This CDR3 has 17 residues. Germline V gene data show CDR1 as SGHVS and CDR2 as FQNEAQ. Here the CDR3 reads CASSLVGYAGYQETQYF. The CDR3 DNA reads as TGTGCCAGCAGCTTAGTCGGCTACGCGGGGTACCAAGAGACCCAGTACTTC. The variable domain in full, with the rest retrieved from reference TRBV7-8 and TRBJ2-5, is GAGVSQSPRYKVAKRGQDVALRCDPISGHVSLFWYQQALGQGPEFLTYFQNEAQLDKSGLPSDRFFAERPEGSVSTLKIQRTQQEDSAVYLCASSLVGYAGYQETQYFGPGTRLLVL.

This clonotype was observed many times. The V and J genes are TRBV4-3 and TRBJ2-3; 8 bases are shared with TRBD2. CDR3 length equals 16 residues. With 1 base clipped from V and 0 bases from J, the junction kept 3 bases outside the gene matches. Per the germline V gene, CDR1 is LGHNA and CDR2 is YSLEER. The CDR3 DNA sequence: TGCGCCAGCAGCCAAGGAGCGGGGGTTAGCACAGATACGCAGTATTTT. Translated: CASSQGAGVSTDTQYF.

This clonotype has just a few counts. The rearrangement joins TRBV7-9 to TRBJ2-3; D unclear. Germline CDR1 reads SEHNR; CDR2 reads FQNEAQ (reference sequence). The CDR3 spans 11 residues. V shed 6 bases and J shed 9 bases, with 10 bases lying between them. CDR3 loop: CASRPQSTQYF. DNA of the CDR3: TGTGCCAGCAGGCCACAATCCACGCAGTATTTT. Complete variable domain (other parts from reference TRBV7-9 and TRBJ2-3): DTGVSQNPRHKITKRGQNVTFRCDPISEHNRLYWYRQTLGQGPEFLTYFQNEAQLEKSRLLSDRFSAERPKGSFSTLEIQRTEQGDSAMYLCASRPQSTQYFGPGTRLTVL.

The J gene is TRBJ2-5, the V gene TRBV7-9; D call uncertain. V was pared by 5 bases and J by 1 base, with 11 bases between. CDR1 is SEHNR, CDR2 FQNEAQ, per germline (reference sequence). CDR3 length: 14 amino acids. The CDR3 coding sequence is TGTGCCAGCAGCCCCCGTGCTATCCAAGAGACCCAGTACTTC. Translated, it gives CASSPRAIQETQYF.

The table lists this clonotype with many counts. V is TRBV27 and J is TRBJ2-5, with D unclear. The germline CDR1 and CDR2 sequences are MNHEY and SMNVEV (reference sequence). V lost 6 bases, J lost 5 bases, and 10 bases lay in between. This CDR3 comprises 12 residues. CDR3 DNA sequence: TGTGCCAGCAGGGGCCTCTTGGAGACCCAGTACTTC. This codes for CASRGLLETQYF.

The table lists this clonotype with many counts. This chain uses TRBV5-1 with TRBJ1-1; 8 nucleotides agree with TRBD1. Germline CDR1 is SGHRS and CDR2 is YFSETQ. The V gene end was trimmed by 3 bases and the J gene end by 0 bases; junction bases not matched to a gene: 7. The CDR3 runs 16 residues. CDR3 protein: CASSSQTGALNTEAFF. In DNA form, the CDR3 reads TGCGCCAGCAGCTCCCAGACAGGGGCTCTGAACACTGAAGCTTTCTTT.

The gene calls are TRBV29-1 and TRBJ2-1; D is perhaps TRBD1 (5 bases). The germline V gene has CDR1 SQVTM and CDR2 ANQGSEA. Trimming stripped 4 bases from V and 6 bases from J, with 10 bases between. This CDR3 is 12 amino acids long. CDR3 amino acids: CSVVGRANEQFF. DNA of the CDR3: TGCAGCGTTGTGGGCAGGGCCAATGAGCAGTTCTTC.

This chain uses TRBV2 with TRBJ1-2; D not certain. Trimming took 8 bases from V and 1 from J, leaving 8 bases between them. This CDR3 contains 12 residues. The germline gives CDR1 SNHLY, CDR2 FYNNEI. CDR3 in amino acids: CASGENNYGYTF. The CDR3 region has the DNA TGTGCCAGCGGGGAAAATAACTATGGCTACACCTTC.

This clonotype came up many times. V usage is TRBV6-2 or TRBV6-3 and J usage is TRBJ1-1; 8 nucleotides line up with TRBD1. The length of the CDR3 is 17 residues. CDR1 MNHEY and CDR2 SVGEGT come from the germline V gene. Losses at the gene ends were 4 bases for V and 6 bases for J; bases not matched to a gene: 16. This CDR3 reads CASSSLSDRVVSPEAFF. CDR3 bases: TGTGCCAGCAGTTCTCTTTCGGACAGGGTGGTGTCTCCTGAAGCTTTCTTT.